A single sample is the source of the 25 T cell receptor beta chains below, sequenced in a study of blood T cell repertoires in COVID-19. Sequenced by immunoSEQ multiplex PCR; TCRdb stores in-frame clones only, minus some. The repertoire holds approximately 300,000 clones, with over 85% as singletons. The sequenced material came from PBMCs or T cells enriched from blood (not recorded which). Receptor source: a woman aged 30 to 39 who had recovered from COVID-19.

The chain combines TRBV24-1 with TRBJ2-1, with a possible D match to TRBD1 (6 bases). CDR1 and CDR2 (germline): KGHDR, SFDVKD. The CDR3 spans 16 residues. The V end was cut by 0 bases, the J end by 8 bases, with 16 bases between. The CDR3 nucleotides are TGTGCCACCAGTGATTTGCGGACAGCCAGTCGCGATGAGCAGTTCTTC. As protein: CATSDLRTASRDEQFF.

The CDR3 sequence: CASSLEGANTGELFF. CDR3 in DNA: TGTGCCAGCAGTTTAGAGGGGGCTAACACCGGGGAGCTGTTTTTT. The chain combines TRBV28 with TRBJ2-2; 7 nucleotides line up with TRBD1. This CDR3 comprises 15 residues. Germline V CDR1 and CDR2: MDHEN, SYDVKM. The V and J ends lost 2 bases and 2 bases, in that order; junction bases with no gene match: 2.

The CDR3 DNA reads as TGTGCCAGCTCACCCCTCGGGGGAGGGATAGAGGAGACCCAGTACTTC. Its protein is CASSPLGGGIEETQYF. The J gene is TRBJ2-5, the V gene TRBV18; TRBD2 aligns across 7 bases. Germline trimming cut 3 bases from V and 5 bases from J; bases unmatched to any gene: 12. The length of the CDR3 is 16 residues. The germline gives CDR1 KGHSH, CDR2 LQKENI.

This clone was seen many times. The gene calls are TRBV5-5 and TRBJ2-1; 8 bases are a match to TRBD1. The germline CDR1 and CDR2 sequences are SGHKS and YYEKEE (reference sequence). CDR3 size: 19 residues. The ends lost 4 bases at V and 0 bases at J; junction bases unmatched: 15. CDR3 sequence reads: CASSIPGQEEGGSYNEQFF. The CDR3 bases are TGTGCCAGCAGCATACCGGGACAGGAGGAAGGGGGCTCCTACAATGAGCAGTTCTTC.

This clone was detected a few times. Other DNA sequences from this sample encode an identical CDR3 as well. The chain links TRBV5-6 to TRBJ2-7; D not certain. Trimming stripped 4 bases from V and 4 bases from J, with 6 bases between. CDR1 and CDR2 (germline): SGHDT, YYEEEE. There are 11 residues in the CDR3. The CDR3: CASSLNYEQYF. As DNA, the CDR3 is TGTGCCAGCAGCCTAAATTACGAGCAGTACTTC.

In DNA, the CDR3 is TGTGCCAGCACAGTCTACCCGGGGGACACTGAAGCTTTCTTT. It yields the protein CASTVYPGDTEAFF. The chain has TRBV28 and TRBJ1-1; perhaps TRBD1 as D (5 bases). V dropped 7 bases and J dropped 3 bases, with 15 bases sitting between them. This CDR3 comprises 14 residues. Germline values: CDR1 MDHEN, CDR2 SYDVKM. Supplemented by reference TRBV28 and TRBJ1-1, the full variable domain reads DVKVTQSSRYLVKRTGEKVFLECVQDMDHENMFWYRQDPGLGLRLIYFSYDVKMKEKGDIPEGYSVSREKKERFSLILESASTNQTSMYLCASTVYPGDTEAFFGQGTRLTVV.

V is TRBV7-9 and J is TRBJ1-4; 10 bases are a match to TRBD1. CDR3 length: 15 residues. The J segment lost 8 bases and the V segment lost 1 base, leaving 4 bases of the junction unmatched. Germline V gives CDR1 SEHNR, CDR2 FQNEAQ (reference sequence). This CDR3 is CASSLGQTGGEKLFF. The CDR3 nucleotides read TGTGCCAGCAGCTTAGGTCAGACAGGGGGCGAAAAACTGTTTTTT.

The chain has TRBV6-5 and TRBJ2-3, with D unresolved. V gave up 10 bases and J gave up 3 bases, with 17 bases separating them. The CDR3 spans 14 residues. Germline loops: CDR1 MNHEY, CDR2 SVGAGI. This chain's CDR3 is CATSSTITTDTQYF. As DNA, the CDR3 is TGTGCCACCTCGTCCACGATAACTACAGATACGCAGTATTTT.

J is TRBJ2-2 and V is TRBV9, with D unresolved. The V end lost 0 bases, the J end lost 7 bases, and 4 bases lay between the germline ends. Germline V gives CDR1 SGDLS, CDR2 YYNGEE. This CDR3 has 12 residues. The CDR3 region has the DNA TGTGCCAGCAGCGTAGAACACGGGGAGCTGTTTTTT. It is translated as CASSVEHGELFF. The full variable domain, its missing parts supplied by reference TRBV9 and TRBJ2-2, is DSGVTQTPKHLITATGQRVTLRCSPRSGDLSVYWYQQSLDQGLQFLIQYYNGEERAKGNILERFSAQQFPDLHSELNLSSLELGDSALYFCASSVEHGELFFGEGSRLTVL.

This chain links TRBV7-2 with TRBJ2-1; no firm D call. Trimming left V 0 bases short and J 5 bases short, with 5 bases between. This CDR3 spans 13 amino acids. Germline loops: CDR1 SGHTA, CDR2 FQGNSA. The CDR3 sequence: CASSLAPNNEQFF. CDR3 sequence (DNA): TGTGCCAGCAGCTTAGCCCCTAACAATGAGCAGTTCTTC.

The chain is built from TRBV10-1 and TRBJ2-3, with a possible D match to TRBD2 (5 bases). Germline V gene sequence: CDR1 WNHNN, CDR2 SYGVQD (reference sequence). The CDR3 is 15 residues long. Trimming took off 5 bases at V and 5 bases at J, with 17 bases between the two ends. This chain's CDR3 is CASSSRARGGDTQYF. CDR3 coding DNA: TGCGCCAGCAGTTCCAGAGCCCGTGGAGGAGATACGCAGTATTTT.

DNA for the CDR3: TGTGCCAGCAGTGACCCCCAGATCTCTGGAAACACCATATATTTT. Its protein product is CASSDPQISGNTIYF. The rearrangement joins TRBV2 to TRBJ1-3; D remains unclear. Germline V gene lookup returns CDR1 SNHLY and CDR2 FYNNEI. V was clipped by 3 bases and J by 0 bases, with 9 bases between them. The CDR3 sequence is 15 residues long.

The chain is built from TRBV9 and TRBJ2-5; 10 bases map to TRBD1. The germline CDR1 and CDR2 sequences are SGDLS and YYNGEE. The V gene end was trimmed by 6 bases and the J gene end by 4 bases; junction bases not matched to a gene: 6. The CDR3 covers 14 residues. CDR3 sequence: CASTRQGAGETQYF. The CDR3 DNA reads TGTGCCAGCACCCGACAGGGGGCGGGAGAGACCCAGTACTTC.

There are a few counts of this clone. The CDR3, as DNA: TGTGCCACCAGCCCACGGAAGAGCGGGAGTACCTACGAGCAGTACTTC. Protein sequence: CATSPRKSGSTYEQYF. The V and J genes are TRBV15 and TRBJ2-7; 8 bases agree with TRBD2. Germline V CDR1 and CDR2: LNHNV, YYDKDF (reference sequence). This CDR3 contains 16 residues. V lost 5 bases and J lost 2; bases outside the gene matches: 11. Using reference TRBV15 and TRBJ2-7 for the parts outside the CDR3, the full variable domain is DAMVIQNPRYQVTQFGKPVTLSCSQTLNHNVMYWYQQKSSQAPKLLFHYYDKDFNNEADTPDNFQSRRPNTSFCFLDIRSPGLGDTAMYLCATSPRKSGSTYEQYFGPGTRLTVT.

V usage is TRBV18 and J usage is TRBJ2-7, with 8 bases matching TRBD2. Germline CDR1 KGHSH, CDR2 LQKENI. The V and J ends lost 6 bases and 7 bases, in that order; junction bases with no gene match: 8. The length of the CDR3 is 13 residues. The CDR3 sequence is CASSPRGEGEQYF. Here the CDR3 DNA reads TGTGCCAGCTCCCCGCGGGGGGAGGGGGAGCAGTACTTC.

The chain recombines TRBV12-5 with TRBJ2-5; 7 bases fit TRBD2. Germline assignment: CDR1 LGHNT and CDR2 FRNRAP. CDR3 size: 16 residues. J lost 1 base, V lost 4 bases, and 9 bases had no gene match. The CDR3 loop reads CASGSPSSGIQETQYF. The CDR3 coding sequence is TGTGCTAGTGGTTCCCCTTCTAGCGGAATCCAAGAGACCCAGTACTTC.

The V and J genes are TRBV24-1 and TRBJ2-5, with D unresolved. Germline V gives CDR1 KGHDR, CDR2 SFDVKD. The CDR3 spans 15 residues. The ends were cut back, 4 bases at V and 2 bases at J, with 13 bases in the middle. CDR3 bases: TGTGCCACCAGTGACTCAACCGGGTTTCAAGAGACCCAGTACTTC. It codes for CATSDSTGFQETQYF.

V is TRBV28 and J is TRBJ2-1; 11 bases match TRBD2. The CDR3 is 15 amino acids. The V and J ends lost 6 bases and 8 bases, in that order; junction bases with no gene match: 9. Germline values: CDR1 MDHEN, CDR2 SYDVKM. The DNA for the CDR3 is TGTGCCAGCAGCATTAGCGGGAGGGCCCAATATGAGCAGTTCTTC. It codes for CASSISGRAQYEQFF.

This chain joins TRBV27 and TRBJ2-7; 8 bases are a match to TRBD2. The V gene's germline CDR1 is MNHEY and CDR2 SMNVEV (reference sequence). V lost 2 bases, J lost 5 bases, and 8 bases stayed unmatched. The CDR3 spans 15 residues. The CDR3 coding sequence is TGTGCCAGCAGTTTACTGGCGGGAGGCATAAACGAGCAGTACTTC. It is translated as CASSLLAGGINEQYF.

The rearrangement uses TRBV7-8 and TRBJ2-7; TRBD2 aligns across 7 bases. The CDR3 is made up of 15 amino acids. The germline CDR1 and CDR2 sequences are SGHVS and FQNEAQ. With V trimmed by 3 bases and J by 3 bases, 8 bases remained unmatched. In DNA, the CDR3 is TGTGCCAGCAGCTTGGCGGGGGATGTTTTCTACGAGCAGTACTTC. Its translation is CASSLAGDVFYEQYF.

V gene TRBV13 combines with J gene TRBJ2-2; a weak D match, TRBD2 (6 bases). V lost 5 bases and J 1 base, leaving 11 bases between the germline ends. Looked up from germline, CDR1 is PRHDT and CDR2 is FYEKMQ (reference sequence). The CDR3 totals 15 residues. CDR3 residues: CASSRGVENTGELFF. The CDR3 DNA reads TGTGCCAGCAGCCGCGGGGTCGAGAACACCGGGGAGCTGTTTTTT.

The chain employs TRBV5-6 and TRBJ2-2, with D unclear. With 2 bases removed from V and 5 bases from J, the gap between germline ends came to 16 bases. This CDR3 is built from 16 residues. Germline assignment: CDR1 SGHDT and CDR2 YYEEEE. In DNA form, the CDR3 reads TGTGCCAGCAGCTTTTTTCACGAGCCGTATACCGGGGAGCTGTTTTTT. It specifies CASSFFHEPYTGELFF.

This rearrangement joins TRBV29-1 to TRBJ1-1, with TRBD1 as a possible D gene (5 bases). This CDR3 spans 14 amino acids. Germline loops: CDR1 SQVTM, CDR2 ANQGSEA. The V end lost 6 bases, the J end lost 0 bases, and 14 bases lay between the germline ends. DNA of the CDR3: TGCAGCGTGGGGGGAGGGTTCATGAACACTGAAGCTTTCTTT. As protein: CSVGGGFMNTEAFF.

The rearrangement joins TRBV5-8 to TRBJ1-3; 7 bases align to TRBD1. The CDR3 has 16 residues. V was pared by 3 bases and J by 4 bases, with 10 bases of the junction left unmatched. Germline loops: CDR1 SGHTS, CDR2 YDEGEE. CDR3 DNA: TGTGCCAGCAGCTCCGACCCGACAGGGTTAGGAAACACCATATATTTT. Translation gives CASSSDPTGLGNTIYF.

The CDR3 coding sequence is TGTGCCAGCAGCTTAGTTCCGGCGGGAGTGTCCTACAATGAGCAGTTCTTC. It is translated as CASSLVPAGVSYNEQFF. The V call is TRBV13, the J call TRBJ2-1; 7 positions match TRBD2. Looked up from germline, CDR1 is PRHDT and CDR2 is FYEKMQ (reference sequence). V shed 1 base and J 1 base; nucleotides not matched to a gene: 7. The CDR3 totals 17 residues.